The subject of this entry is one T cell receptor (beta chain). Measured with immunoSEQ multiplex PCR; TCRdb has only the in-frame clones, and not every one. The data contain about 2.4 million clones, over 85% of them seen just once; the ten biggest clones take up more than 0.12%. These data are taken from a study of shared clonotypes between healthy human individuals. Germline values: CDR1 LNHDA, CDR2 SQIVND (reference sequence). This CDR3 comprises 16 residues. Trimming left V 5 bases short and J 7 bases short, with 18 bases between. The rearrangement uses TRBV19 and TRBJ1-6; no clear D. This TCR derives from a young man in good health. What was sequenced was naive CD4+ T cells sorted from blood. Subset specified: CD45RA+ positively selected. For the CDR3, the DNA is TGTGCCAGTAGTTCCCTGCAGGAGGCCGCGAATTCACCCCTCCACTTT. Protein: CASSSLQEAANSPLHF. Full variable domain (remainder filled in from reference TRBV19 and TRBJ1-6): DGGITQSPKYLFRKEGQNVTLSCEQNLNHDAMYWYRQDPGQGLRLIYYSQIVNDFQKGDIAEGYSVSREKKESFPLTVTSAQKNPTAFYLCASSSLQEAANSPLHFGNGTRLTVT.